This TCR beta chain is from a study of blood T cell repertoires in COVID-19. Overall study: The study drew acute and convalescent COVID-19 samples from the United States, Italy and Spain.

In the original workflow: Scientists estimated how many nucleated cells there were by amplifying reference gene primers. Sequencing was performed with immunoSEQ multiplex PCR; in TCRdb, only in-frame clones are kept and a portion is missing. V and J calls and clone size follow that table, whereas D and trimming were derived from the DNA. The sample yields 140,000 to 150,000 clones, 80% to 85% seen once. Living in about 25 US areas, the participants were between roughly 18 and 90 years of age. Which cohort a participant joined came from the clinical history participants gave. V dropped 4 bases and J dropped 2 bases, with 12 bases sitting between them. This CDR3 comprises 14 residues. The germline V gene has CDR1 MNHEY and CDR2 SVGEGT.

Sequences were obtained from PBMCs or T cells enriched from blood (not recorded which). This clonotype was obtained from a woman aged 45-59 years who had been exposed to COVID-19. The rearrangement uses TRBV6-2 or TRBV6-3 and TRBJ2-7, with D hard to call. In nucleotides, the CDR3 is TGTGCCAGCAGTTCCCCGATGAGGCCCTACGAGCAGTACTTC. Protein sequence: CASSSPMRPYEQYF.